The following is a T cell receptor beta chain sequence with its context. As yet, its antigen is unknown. Primers included in the PCR were 60 Vbeta and 13 Jbeta primers. TCRdb's table, derived via immunoSEQ multiplex PCR, lists solely in-frame clones and lacks some. The sample includes around 120,000 clones, 74% of them seen just once. The trim removed 6 bases at V and 0 bases at J, leaving 3 bases unmatched. Germline CDR1 reads LNHDA; CDR2 reads SQIVND (reference sequence). This CDR3 comprises 14 residues. This specimen comes from a study of cytomegalovirus exposure and HLA in healthy donors. Study results and limitations: Associated with cytomegalovirus, according to the listing, were about 160 TCR beta chains.

The receptor was isolated from a man in his fifties or sixties in good health and CMV-seropositive. This rearrangement joins TRBV19 to TRBJ1-1; TRBD1 matches 8 bases. Sequencing was carried out using PBMCs. CDR3 region: CASSRGQVNTEAFF. CDR3 coding DNA: TGTGCCAGTAGCCGGGGACAGGTGAACACTGAAGCTTTCTTT.